The 15 T cell receptor beta chains below all came from one sample that was sequenced in a study of blood T cell repertoires in COVID-19. Using immunoSEQ multiplex PCR, the repertoire was profiled, and TCRdb retains in-frame clones only, with some absent. The sample carries more than 200,000 clones, 70% to 90% recorded once. Sequences were obtained from peripheral blood. These receptors were obtained from a human donor in a cohort sampled during active COVID-19.

The rearrangement links TRBV30 to TRBJ2-5, with 13 bases identical to TRBD2. There are 15 residues in the CDR3. Losses at the gene ends were 5 bases for V and 4 bases for J; bases not matched to a gene: 7. Germline lookup yields CDR1 GTSNPN and CDR2 SVGIG (reference sequence). CDR3 nucleotide sequence: TGTGCCTGGGGGACTAGCGGGAACGGTCGAGAGACCCAGTACTTC. Protein: CAWGTSGNGRETQYF.

The rearrangement links TRBV28 to TRBJ1-6; TRBD1 aligns across 9 bases. V shed 6 bases and J 3 bases; nucleotides not matched to a gene: 3. CDR1 is MDHEN and CDR2 is SYDVKM in the germline V gene. The CDR3 runs to 15 residues. CDR3 bases: TGTGCCAGCAGCCGGGACAGGGTCTATAATTCACCCCTCCACTTT. Protein: CASSRDRVYNSPLHF.

This rearrangement joins TRBV4-3 to TRBJ1-2; a weak D match, TRBD1 (5 bases). Deletions cut 0 bases from V and 0 bases from J, with 11 bases between. Germline values: CDR1 LGHNA, CDR2 YSLEER. The CDR3 totals 16 residues. For the CDR3, the DNA is TGCGCCAGCAGCCAAGATCTCCTCAGGGCTAACTATGGCTACACCTTC. The encoded protein is CASSQDLLRANYGYTF.

The chain uses TRBV6-5 and TRBJ1-3; TRBD1 is a possible D gene (5 bases). Trimming cost V 10 bases and J 4 bases, with 8 bases left between them. The length of the CDR3 is 11 residues. Germline V lookup: CDR1 MNHEY, CDR2 SVGAGI. The CDR3 loop is CATHRGNTIYF. DNA of the CDR3: TGTGCCACCCACAGGGGAAACACCATATATTTT.

This rearrangement joins TRBV3-1 (or the pseudogene TRBV3-2) to TRBJ2-3; TRBD2 agrees at 11 bases. The V gene end was trimmed by 0 bases and the J gene end by 5 bases; junction bases not matched to a gene: 7. The CDR3 length is 17 residues. The germline gives CDR1 LGHDT, CDR2 YNNKEL (reference sequence). CDR3 in DNA: TGTGCCAGCAGCCAAGATGGGATAGCGGGGGGGGAAGATACGCAGTATTTT. It translates to CASSQDGIAGGEDTQYF.

This chain uses TRBV10-3 with TRBJ1-1; D not certain. Germline V lookup: CDR1 ENHRY, CDR2 SYGVKD. CDR3 length: 17 residues. Trimming stripped 0 bases from V and 1 base from J, with 15 bases between. For the CDR3, the DNA is TGTGCCATCAGTGAGTCGAAGTCTAGCGCAGAGAACACTGAAGCTTTCTTT. It translates to CAISESKSSAENTEAFF.

The chain joins TRBV10-2 to TRBJ2-7, with TRBD2 identical over 13 bases. Germline V gene lookup returns CDR1 WSHSY and CDR2 SAAADI. J lost 0 bases, V lost 4 bases, and 0 bases had no gene match. The CDR3 extends over 15 amino acids. This chain's CDR3 is CASSGTSGSSYEQYF. The CDR3 coding sequence is TGCGCCAGCAGTGGGACTAGCGGGAGCTCCTACGAGCAGTACTTC.

The chain employs TRBV29-1 and TRBJ1-4; D unresolved. This CDR3 region has 16 residues. Germline V gives CDR1 SQVTM, CDR2 ANQGSEA. In DNA, the CDR3 is TGCACCTCCGGCTTCCCCCGGCGGCTACTCGGCGAAAAACTGTTTTTT. Translated: CTSGFPRRLLGEKLFF.

The genes are TRBV9 and TRBJ1-5; unclear D gene. This CDR3 spans 14 amino acids. Germline loops: CDR1 SGDLS, CDR2 YYNGEE. Trimming took off 3 bases at V and 0 bases at J, with 7 bases between the two ends. This CDR3 is CASSATDSNQPQHF. CDR3 sequence (DNA): TGTGCCAGCAGCGCAACAGATAGCAATCAGCCCCAGCATTTT.

The chain uses TRBV7-2 and TRBJ2-7; D unresolved. The CDR3 has 11 residues. V shed 1 base and J shed 9 bases, with 7 bases lying between them. Germline V CDR1 and CDR2: SGHTA, FQGNSA. The CDR3 nucleotides are TGTGCCAGCAGCTTAGATTCGGGGCAGTACTTC. Its translation is CASSLDSGQYF.

This chain uses TRBV7-6 with TRBJ2-7; 11 bases line up with TRBD2. The CDR3 is 14 amino acids. V trimming: 5 bases; J trimming: 6 bases; junction bases outside the gene matches: 6. Germline V gene lookup returns CDR1 SGHVS and CDR2 FNYEAQ. CDR3 bases: TGTGCCAGCAGCGCGACTAGCGGGGCCTCCGAGCAGTACTTC. Encoded protein: CASSATSGASEQYF. The variable domain in full, completed from reference TRBV7-6 and TRBJ2-7, reads GAGVSQSPRYKVTKRGQDVALRCDPISGHVSLYWYRQALGQGPEFLTYFNYEAQQDKSGLPNDRFSAERPEGSISTLTIQRTEQRDSAMYRCASSATSGASEQYFGPGTRLTVT.

J is TRBJ1-5 and V is TRBV18, with a tentative D call TRBD1 (6 bases). This CDR3 contains 14 residues. The V end lost 1 base, the J end lost 7 bases, and 11 bases lay between the germline ends. CDR1 KGHSH and CDR2 LQKENI come from the germline V gene. The CDR3 coding sequence is TGTGCCAGCTCACCACAGGGGGAAGGACAGCCCCAGCATTTT. It yields the protein CASSPQGEGQPQHF.

The chain employs TRBV28 and TRBJ1-5; no clear D gene. V gave up 7 bases and J gave up 0 bases, with 4 bases separating them. Per the germline V gene, CDR1 is MDHEN and CDR2 is SYDVKM. This CDR3 contains 12 residues. CDR3 DNA sequence: TGTGCCAGCACCAGTAGCAATCAGCCCCAGCATTTT. Its translation: CASTSSNQPQHF.

The chain carries TRBV30 and TRBJ2-3; no firm D call. The CDR3 totals 13 residues. V was clipped by 3 bases and J by 1 base, with 8 bases between them. Looked up from germline, CDR1 is GTSNPN and CDR2 is SVGIG (reference sequence). The CDR3 DNA is TGTGCCTGGAGCCGACTCCGCACAGATACGCAGTATTTT. Its protein is CAWSRLRTDTQYF. Full variable domain (rest looked up from reference TRBV30 and TRBJ2-3): SQTIHQWPATLVQPVGSPLSLECTVEGTSNPNLYWYRQAAGRGLQLLFYSVGIGQISSEVPQNLSASRPQDRQFILSSKKLLLSDSGFYLCAWSRLRTDTQYFGPGTRLTVL.

The chain links TRBV6-2 or TRBV6-3 to TRBJ1-6; TRBD1 agrees at 9 bases. This CDR3 contains 14 residues. J gave up 6 bases and V 6 bases, and 3 bases lay outside the gene matches. CDR1 MNHEY and CDR2 SVGEGT come from the germline V gene. The CDR3 DNA reads TGTGCCAGCAGCCCGGGACAGGGTAATTCACCCCTCCACTTT. This codes for CASSPGQGNSPLHF.